This T cell receptor beta chain was found in a study of blood T cells in healthy people across ages. A second 7 to 11 cycle PCR used barcoded and J-beta primers. TCRdb redid the calling of the 5' RACE reads with MiXCR, one entry per CDR3 protein. The data show fewer than 800,000 distinct CDR3 sequences, with approximately 31% seen just once and 15% held by the top ten. V lost 0 bases, J lost 3 bases, and 14 bases lay in between. The CDR3 has 16 amino acids. Germline V lookup: CDR1 LNHDA, CDR2 SQIVND (reference sequence). Source material: blood. The receptor comes from a woman aged 80 or older in good health. The V gene is TRBV19, the J gene TRBJ1-1; perhaps TRBD1 as D (5 bases). The DNA of the CDR3 is TGTGCCAGTAGTATAGATTATAGGGGATACGACACTGAAGCTTTCTTT. Encoded protein: CASSIDYRGYDTEAFF.